Presented here are 19 T cell receptor beta chains from one specimen sequenced in a study of beta chain features in type 1 diabetes. TCRB transcripts that were expressed got sequenced, as all of the isolated RNA had been reverse transcribed. TCRdb's table, derived via immunoSEQ multiplex PCR, lists solely in-frame clones and lacks some. The profile shows roughly 150,000 clones, roughly 10% of them singletons. The specimen sequenced was central memory CD4+ T cells from blood. These receptors all come from a man aged 18 to 29 in good health.

The V call is TRBV11-1, the J call TRBJ1-6; D gene ambiguous. Germline loops: CDR1 SGHAT, CDR2 FQDESV (reference sequence). The germline V and J ends were trimmed by 3 bases and 8 bases, with 11 bases remaining between them. CDR3 length equals 14 residues. CDR3 nucleotide sequence: TGTGCCAGCAGCTTCAGTCAGAATCATTCACCCCTCCACTTT. As protein: CASSFSQNHSPLHF. The full variable domain, rest sourced from reference TRBV11-1 and TRBJ1-6, is EAEVAQSPRYKITEKSQAVAFWCDPISGHATLYWYRQILGQGPELLVQFQDESVVDDSQLPKDRFSAERLKGVDSTLKIQPAELGDSAMYLCASSFSQNHSPLHFGNGTRLTVT.

This chain joins TRBV10-3 and TRBJ2-1; the match to TRBD2 covers 15 bases. CDR3 length: 14 amino acids. The ends lost 6 bases at V and 13 bases at J; junction bases unmatched: 7. Germline V gene lookup returns CDR1 ENHRY and CDR2 SYGVKD. The CDR3 loop is CAIRNGLAGGGQFF. Here the CDR3 DNA reads TGTGCCATCAGGAACGGACTAGCGGGAGGGGGTCAGTTCTTC.

The table lists this clone with a few counts. The rearrangement uses TRBV28 and TRBJ2-7; weak D call: TRBD2 (5 bases). The CDR3 is made up of 12 amino acids. V was pared by 6 bases and J by 3 bases, with 9 bases between. Germline V gives CDR1 MDHEN, CDR2 SYDVKM. The CDR3 coding sequence is TGTGCCAGCAGCCCGGGGAACTACGAGCAGTACTTC. This sequence encodes CASSPGNYEQYF.

The V call is TRBV10-3, the J call TRBJ1-2; TRBD1 might be the D (5 bases). CDR3 size: 14 residues. V was clipped by 4 bases and J by 4 bases, with 13 bases between them. The germline V gene has CDR1 ENHRY and CDR2 SYGVKD. This CDR3 is CAISAAGLSYGYTF. As DNA, the CDR3 is TGTGCCATCAGTGCTGCAGGGTTGAGCTATGGCTACACCTTC.

The genes are TRBV18 and TRBJ1-2, with D maybe TRBD1 (5 bases). The CDR3 loop spans 13 amino acids. From germline, CDR1 is KGHSH and CDR2 LQKENI. Trimming removed 2 bases at V and 6 bases at J, with 10 bases between. The CDR3 nucleotides read TGTGCCAGCTCACCAGGGGCGGGGAATGGCTACACCTTC. This translates into CASSPGAGNGYTF.

This clone was seen a handful of times. The chain joins TRBV28 to TRBJ2-7, with TRBD1 matching 10 bases. Germline V CDR1 and CDR2: MDHEN, SYDVKM. V lost 3 bases to trimming and J lost 6 bases; unmatched junction nucleotides: 2. CDR3 length: 13 amino acids. CDR3 in amino acids: CASSLRTGGEQYF. The CDR3 coding sequence is TGTGCCAGCAGTTTGCGGACAGGGGGCGAGCAGTACTTC.

On this clone: The sample contains more than one DNA sequence encoding this CDR3. The chain joins TRBV9 to TRBJ2-1; TRBD2 aligns across 9 bases. The CDR3 loop spans 16 amino acids. Losses at the gene ends were 0 bases for V and 4 bases for J; bases not matched to a gene: 5. Germline lookup yields CDR1 SGDLS and CDR2 YYNGEE. CDR3: CASSVVAGGPYNEQFF. CDR3 DNA: TGTGCCAGCAGCGTAGTGGCGGGAGGGCCTTACAATGAGCAGTTCTTC.

This clone was detected only once. The chain combines TRBV12-2 with TRBJ2-1; the D call TRBD2 from the table was never checked on the DNA. TRBV12-2 is termed a pseudogene. This CDR3 comprises 16 residues. CDR3 DNA: TGTGCAAGTCGCTTAGGATTCGGGACTCTCGGCTATGAGCAGTTCTTC. This sequence encodes CASRLGFGTLGYEQFF.

The chain uses TRBV9 and TRBJ2-7, with 10 bases that match TRBD2. This CDR3 has 15 residues. The germline gives CDR1 SGDLS, CDR2 YYNGEE. Germline trimming cut 1 base from V and 5 bases from J; bases unmatched to any gene: 6. CDR3 bases: TGTGCCAGCAGCGTATCAGGGACTAGCGACCACGAGCAGTACTTC. Protein sequence: CASSVSGTSDHEQYF.

The chain links TRBV11-2 to TRBJ2-7, with a tentative D call TRBD1 (6 bases). The CDR3 runs to 12 residues. Trimming removed 3 bases at V and 9 bases at J, with 12 bases between. The V gene's germline CDR1 is SGHAT and CDR2 FQNNGV. For the CDR3, the DNA is TGTGCCAGCAGCTTCGCAGGGGCACGGCAGTACTTC. This gives the protein CASSFAGARQYF.

This clone was observed a handful of times. The chain has TRBV19 and TRBJ2-7, with TRBD1 identical over 9 bases. Unmatched junction bases numbered 6, after V lost 3 bases and J lost 6 bases. The CDR3 spans 14 residues. Per the germline V gene, CDR1 is LNHDA and CDR2 is SQIVND (reference sequence). CDR3 loop: CASSMDRGITEQYF. CDR3 sequence (DNA): TGTGCCAGTAGTATGGACAGGGGAATTACCGAGCAGTACTTC.

The V gene is TRBV25-1, the J gene TRBJ1-1, with a weak D call TRBD1 (6 bases). V was shortened by 4 bases and J by 5 bases, with 14 bases between the two germline ends. From germline, CDR1 is MGHDK and CDR2 SYGVNS. The CDR3 spans 14 residues. CDR3 sequence (DNA): TGTGCCAGCAGTGTACTGGGGGCTGGAACTGAAGCTTTCTTT. It specifies CASSVLGAGTEAFF. Using reference TRBV25-1 and TRBJ1-1 for the parts outside the CDR3, the full variable domain is EADIYQTPRYLVIGTGKKITLECSQTMGHDKMYWYQQDPGMELHLIHYSYGVNSTEKGDLSSESTVSRIRTEHFPLTLESARPSHTSQYLCASSVLGAGTEAFFGQGTRLTVV.

The V gene is TRBV7-2, the J gene TRBJ2-5, with D possibly matching TRBD1 (5 bases). The germline CDR1 and CDR2 sequences are SGHTA and FQGNSA. The CDR3 extends over 13 amino acids. V was clipped by 3 bases and J by 6 bases, with 11 bases between them. CDR3 sequence: CASSLGREQTQYF. In nucleotides, the CDR3 is TGTGCCAGCAGCTTGGGCAGGGAACAGACCCAGTACTTC. Full variable domain (outside the CDR3, taken from reference TRBV7-2 and TRBJ2-5): GAGVSQSPSNKVTEKGKDVELRCDPISGHTALYWYRQSLGQGLEFLIYFQGNSAPDKSGLPSDRFSAERTGGSVSTLTIQRTQQEDSAVYLCASSLGREQTQYFGPGTRLLVL.

This clone showed up just a few times. V and J are TRBV18 and TRBJ2-5; D is undetermined. Germline values: CDR1 KGHSH, CDR2 LQKENI. With 3 bases removed from V and 2 bases from J, the gap between germline ends came to 7 bases. The CDR3 totals 13 residues. The CDR3 DNA reads as TGTGCCAGCTCACCCACACCGCAAGAGACCCAGTACTTC. Its protein product is CASSPTPQETQYF.

This rearrangement joins TRBV7-9 to TRBJ1-5; the D is unclear. V was shortened by 0 bases and J by 6 bases, with 6 bases between the two germline ends. The CDR3 is 13 amino acids. Per germline, CDR1 SEHNR and CDR2 FQNEAQ (reference sequence). CDR3 nucleotide sequence: TGTGCCAGCAGCTTAGCTGCAGGTCAGCCCCAGCATTTT. It specifies CASSLAAGQPQHF.

The J gene is TRBJ2-7, the V gene TRBV7-2; 7 bases map to TRBD2. The trim removed 3 bases at V and 5 bases at J, leaving 7 bases unmatched. The CDR3 is made up of 14 amino acids. Germline CDR1 is SGHTA and CDR2 is FQGNSA. CDR3 loop: CASSFAGVTHEQYF. Here the CDR3 DNA reads TGTGCCAGCAGCTTCGCGGGAGTGACCCACGAGCAGTACTTC.

CDR3 residues: CASSTRRGANSDTQYF. The DNA for the CDR3 is TGTGCCAGCAGCACCCGACGGGGGGCTAACTCAGATACGCAGTATTTT. The V call is TRBV5-6, the J call TRBJ2-3, with D possibly TRBD2 on 7 matching bases. The ends were cut back, 4 bases at V and 4 bases at J, with 19 bases in the middle. This CDR3 is 16 amino acids long. Germline V CDR1 and CDR2: SGHDT, YYEEEE.

This clone was seen more than once but under ten times. The V call is TRBV20-1, the J call TRBJ1-1, with a tentative D call TRBD1 (6 bases). Germline values: CDR1 DFQATT, CDR2 SNEGSKA (reference sequence). This CDR3 is built from 11 residues. V was shortened by 4 bases and J by 3 bases, with 6 bases between the two germline ends. The CDR3, as DNA: TGCAGTGCTAACAGGGACACTGAAGCTTTCTTT. This translates into CSANRDTEAFF.

This clone was observed a handful of times. The V call is TRBV5-1, the J call TRBJ2-1, with 10 nucleotides matching TRBD2. The V gene's germline CDR1 is SGHRS and CDR2 YFSETQ. V shed 3 bases and J 3 bases; nucleotides not matched to a gene: 9. The CDR3 extends over 17 amino acids. DNA for the CDR3: TGCGCCAGCAGCTCCGGGGCGCTAGCGGGAGTCTACAATGAGCAGTTCTTC. Protein sequence: CASSSGALAGVYNEQFF.